The source of this T cell receptor (beta chain) is a study of T cell responses to AZD1222 COVID-19 vaccine. Study-wide points: CD4 TCRs linked to vaccination spanned spike, dominating at 160-218 and 743-854. Females outnumbered males among donors, who were mostly white British; clonal diversity was possibly underestimated. In all cases, repertoires were sampled only after the peak T cell response.

Assay used: immunoSEQ multiplex PCR; TCRdb lists only in-frame clones, some missing. The data contain some 130,000 clones, around nine tenths of them seen just once; the ten biggest clones take up over 1.5%. V dropped 2 bases and J dropped 4; count of bases not matched to a gene: 4. The germline CDR1 and CDR2 sequences are MNHNS and SASEGT. This CDR3 has 15 residues. Turning to this clone: The target antigen is unknown.

Source: peripheral blood, taken on day 0 of AZD1222 vaccination. The receptor's source is an adult in good health. The V gene is TRBV6-1, the J gene TRBJ2-1, with 8 positions matching TRBD2. For the CDR3, the DNA is TGTGCCAGCAGTGAAAAGGCTAGCGGGTACAATGAGCAGTTCTTC. Translating gives CASSEKASGYNEQFF.